The present T cell receptor (beta chain) was sequenced within a study of control samples from healthy donors and cancer patients. Data came from immunoSEQ multiplex PCR; TCRdb stores just in-frame clones and leaves some out. This table holds some 180,000 clones. This CDR3 is 18 amino acids long. V shed 3 bases and J 6 bases; nucleotides not matched to a gene: 14. Germline-derived CDR1 and CDR2 are SGDLS and YYNGEE. The receptor was isolated from a woman in her 30s in good health. The rearrangement joins TRBV9 to TRBJ2-5; TRBD2 agrees at 13 bases. What was sequenced was blood. The DNA for the CDR3 is TGTGCCAGCAGCGCGACAGCGGCCGGGACTAGCGGGGCTCAGACCCAGTACTTC. Translating it yields CASSATAAGTSGAQTQYF. Together with reference TRBV9 and TRBJ2-5, the CDR3 gives the full variable domain: DSGVTQTPKHLITATGQRVTLRCSPRSGDLSVYWYQQSLDQGLQFLIQYYNGEERAKGNILERFSAQQFPDLHSELNLSSLELGDSALYFCASSATAAGTSGAQTQYFGPGTRLLVL.